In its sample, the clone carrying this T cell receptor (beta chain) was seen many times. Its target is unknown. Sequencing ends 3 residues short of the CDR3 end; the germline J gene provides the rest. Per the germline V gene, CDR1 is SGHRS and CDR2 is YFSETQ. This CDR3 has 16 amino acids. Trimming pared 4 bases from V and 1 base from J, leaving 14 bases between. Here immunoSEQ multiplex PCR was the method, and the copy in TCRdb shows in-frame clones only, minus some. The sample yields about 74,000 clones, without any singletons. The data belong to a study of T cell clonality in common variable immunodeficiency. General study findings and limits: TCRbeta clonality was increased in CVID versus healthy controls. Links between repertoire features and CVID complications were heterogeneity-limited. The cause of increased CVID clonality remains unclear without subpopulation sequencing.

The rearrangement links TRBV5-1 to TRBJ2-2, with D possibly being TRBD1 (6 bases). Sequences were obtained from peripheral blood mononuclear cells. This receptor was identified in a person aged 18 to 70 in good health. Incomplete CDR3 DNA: TGCGCCAGCAGCCCCCGGGGCAGGGGGAACACCGGGGAG. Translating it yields CASSPRGRGNTGE. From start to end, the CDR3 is CASSPRGRGNTGELFF. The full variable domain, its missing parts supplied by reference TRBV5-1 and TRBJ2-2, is KAGVTQTPRYLIKTRGQQVTLSCSPISGHRSVSWYQQTPGQGLQFLFEYFSETQRNKGNFPGRFSGRQFSNSRSEMNVSTLELGDSALYLCASSPRGRGNTGELFFGEGSRLTVL.